This passage covers 9 T cell receptor beta chains from one sample sequenced in a study of graft-versus-host responses after intestinal transplantation. Antigens of these TCRs are unknown. Method: immunoSEQ multiplex PCR; TCRdb's copy keeps in-frame clones and lacks some. The table lists about 83,000 clones, about 89% of them singletons. Specimen: unstimulated CD4+ T cells sorted from spleen or lymph node cells, collected before intestinal transplant. The origin of the receptors is a human donor who received an intestinal transplant.

V and J are TRBV27 and TRBJ2-7, with D perhaps matching TRBD1 (5 bases). V shed 6 bases and J shed 3 bases, with 21 bases lying between them. Germline values: CDR1 MNHEY, CDR2 SMNVEV (reference sequence). This CDR3 spans 16 amino acids. For the CDR3, the DNA is TGTGCCAGCAGCCGAAGACCGGCCAGCCAGGGCTACGAGCAGTACTTC. This sequence encodes CASSRRPASQGYEQYF.

The chain couples TRBV11-2 to TRBJ2-7; 7 bases match TRBD2. V shed 5 bases, J shed 6 bases, and the junction held 13 bases outside the gene matches. Germline CDR1 SGHAT, CDR2 FQNNGV. The CDR3 has 15 residues. The CDR3 region is CASSLIGLGGGEQYF. In DNA, the CDR3 is TGTGCCAGCAGCCTCATCGGACTAGGTGGGGGCGAGCAGTACTTC.

V usage is TRBV29-1 and J usage is TRBJ2-7, with 11 bases lining up with TRBD2. With 1 base clipped from V and 4 bases from J, the junction kept 0 bases outside the gene matches. The CDR3 runs to 13 residues. Germline loops: CDR1 SQVTM, CDR2 ANQGSEA. The CDR3 is CSVEGLAGYEQYF. Here the CDR3 DNA reads TGCAGCGTTGAAGGACTAGCGGGGTACGAGCAGTACTTC.

This chain connects TRBV2 to TRBJ2-7; no definite D call. The CDR3 contains 12 residues. Germline CDR1 and CDR2: SNHLY and FYNNEI. V lost 4 bases to trimming and J lost 3 bases, with 7 bases between them. CDR3 residues: CASSVDRYEQYF. The DNA of the CDR3 is TGTGCCAGCAGTGTAGATCGCTACGAGCAGTACTTC.

The chain links TRBV9 to TRBJ2-7; 7 nucleotides line up with TRBD1. Germline V gene sequence: CDR1 SGDLS, CDR2 YYNGEE. The junction had 8 bases not matched to a gene; V was cut back by 3 bases and J by 2 bases. The length of the CDR3 is 15 residues. CDR3: CASSAGQQGPYEQYF. The CDR3, as DNA: TGTGCCAGCAGCGCGGGACAGCAAGGACCCTACGAGCAGTACTTC. The variable domain in full, completed from reference TRBV9 and TRBJ2-7, reads DSGVTQTPKHLITATGQRVTLRCSPRSGDLSVYWYQQSLDQGLQFLIQYYNGEERAKGNILERFSAQQFPDLHSELNLSSLELGDSALYFCASSAGQQGPYEQYFGPGTRLTVT.

This clone showed up just once. The chain combines TRBV18 with TRBJ2-5, with 8 positions matching TRBD2. The CDR3 has 17 residues. V shed 1 base and J 0 bases; nucleotides not matched to a gene: 7. Germline assignment: CDR1 KGHSH and CDR2 LQKENI. DNA of the CDR3: TGTGCCAGCTCACCACTGGCAGCGGGGGCGTACCAAGAGACCCAGTACTTC. This codes for CASSPLAAGAYQETQYF.

V and J are TRBV28 and TRBJ2-7, with 10 bases matching TRBD2. Looked up from germline, CDR1 is MDHEN and CDR2 is SYDVKM. The CDR3 length is 15 residues. Trimming took 6 bases from V and 0 from J; bases not matched to a gene: 5. In nucleotides, the CDR3 is TGTGCCAGCAGCAGAAGCGGGAGGGGCTCCTACGAGCAGTACTTC. Amino acid sequence: CASSRSGRGSYEQYF.

V and J are TRBV9 and TRBJ2-2; D is unclear. V was shortened by 0 bases and J by 6 bases, with 9 bases between the two germline ends. This CDR3 spans 14 amino acids. Per germline, CDR1 SGDLS and CDR2 YYNGEE. The CDR3 reads CASSVGQWPGELFF. CDR3 DNA sequence: TGTGCCAGCAGCGTAGGGCAGTGGCCCGGGGAGCTGTTTTTT.

The chain carries TRBV6-5 and TRBJ1-1; 9 bases agree with TRBD1. Germline CDR1 reads MNHEY; CDR2 reads SVGAGI. V dropped 4 bases and J dropped 3; count of bases not matched to a gene: 6. This CDR3 is built from 15 residues. CDR3: CASSSYRGQDTEAFF. In DNA form, the CDR3 reads TGTGCCAGCAGTTCTTACAGGGGGCAAGACACTGAAGCTTTCTTT.